This record covers a single TCR beta chain. The CDR3 consists of 16 residues. CDR1 MDHEN and CDR2 SYDVKM come from the germline V gene. V gave up 5 bases and J gave up 6 bases, with 22 bases separating them. The record originates from a study of shared T cell receptors in the human thymus. Only in-frame clones appear in the TCRdb table, and some are missing; sequencing was by immunoSEQ multiplex PCR. The table lists 700,000 to 750,000 clones, 70% to 90% of them singletons, with 0.008% to 0.011% in the top ten. These same data were also listed under a study on human thymus T cells. That study adds: It was from resections taken during corrective heart surgery that the thymus tissue came. An apparent bias in V and J gene usage was seen in thymic and blood repertoires. Related work found strong thymic repertoire overlap between unrelated individuals.

What was sequenced was thymocytes. The genes are TRBV28 and TRBJ1-1; no clear D gene. This clonotype originated in a girl younger than two with a congenital heart defect. CDR3 region: CASSPGVGLSGSEAFF. Written as DNA, the CDR3 is TGTGCCAGCAGTCCCGGAGTGGGTTTGTCTGGGTCTGAAGCTTTCTTT.